This T cell receptor (beta chain) derives from a study of blood T cell repertoires in COVID-19. Measured with immunoSEQ multiplex PCR; TCRdb has only the in-frame clones, and not every one. The sample lists about 88,000 clones; 86% were seen once. V was trimmed by 5 bases and J by 1 base, leaving 11 bases between them. Germline-derived CDR1 and CDR2 are MNHEY and SVGEGT. The CDR3 has 14 amino acids. The specimen was peripheral blood. The chain links TRBV6-2 or TRBV6-3 to TRBJ1-1; D is perhaps TRBD1 (5 bases). The source of this sequence is a human donor in a cohort sampled during active COVID-19. CDR3 nucleotides: TGTGCCAGCAGTCCACAGGATAAGAACACTGAAGCTTTCTTT. Translation gives CASSPQDKNTEAFF.